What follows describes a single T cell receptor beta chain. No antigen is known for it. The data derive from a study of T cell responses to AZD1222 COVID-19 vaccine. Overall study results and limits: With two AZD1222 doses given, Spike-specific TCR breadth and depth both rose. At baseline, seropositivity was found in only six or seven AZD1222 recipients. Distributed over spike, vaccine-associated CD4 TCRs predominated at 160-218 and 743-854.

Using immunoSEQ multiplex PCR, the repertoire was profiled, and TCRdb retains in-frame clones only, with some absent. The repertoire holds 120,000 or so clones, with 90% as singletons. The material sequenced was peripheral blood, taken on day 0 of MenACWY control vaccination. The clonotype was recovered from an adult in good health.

The CDR3: CAWSPGTVFTDTQYF. The CDR3 nucleotides read TGTGCCTGGAGCCCCGGGACAGTCTTCACAGATACGCAGTATTTT. V gene TRBV30 combines with J gene TRBJ2-3; the match to TRBD1 covers 7 bases. This CDR3 has 15 residues. Germline CDR1 is GTSNPN and CDR2 is SVGIG (reference sequence). V was pared by 3 bases and J by 2 bases, with 8 bases of the junction left unmatched.